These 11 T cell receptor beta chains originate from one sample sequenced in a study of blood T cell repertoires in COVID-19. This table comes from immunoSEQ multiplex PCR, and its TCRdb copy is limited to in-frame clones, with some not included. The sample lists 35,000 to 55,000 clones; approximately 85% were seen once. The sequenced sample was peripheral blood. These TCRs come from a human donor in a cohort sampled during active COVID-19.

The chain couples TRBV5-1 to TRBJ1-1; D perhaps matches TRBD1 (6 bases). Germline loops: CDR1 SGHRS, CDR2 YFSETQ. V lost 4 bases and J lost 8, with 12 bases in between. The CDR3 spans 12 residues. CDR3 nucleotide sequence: TGCGCCAGCAGCATAACAGGGAAAGAAGCTTTCTTT. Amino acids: CASSITGKEAFF.

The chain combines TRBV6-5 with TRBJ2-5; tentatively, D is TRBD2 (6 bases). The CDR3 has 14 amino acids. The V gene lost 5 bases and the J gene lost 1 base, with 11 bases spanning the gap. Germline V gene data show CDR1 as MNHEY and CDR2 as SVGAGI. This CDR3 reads CASSPAGSQETQYF. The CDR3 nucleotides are TGTGCCAGCAGTCCGGCCGGGAGCCAAGAGACCCAGTACTTC.

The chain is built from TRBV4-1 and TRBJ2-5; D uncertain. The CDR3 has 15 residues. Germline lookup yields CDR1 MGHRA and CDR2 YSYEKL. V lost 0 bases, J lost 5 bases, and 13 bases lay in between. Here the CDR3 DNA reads TGCGCCAGCAGCCAAGATGGTCACAGAAGGGAGACCCAGTACTTC. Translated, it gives CASSQDGHRRETQYF.

CDR3 sequence reads: CSASSGTANTEAFF. The DNA of the CDR3 is TGCAGTGCTAGTTCCGGGACAGCGAACACTGAAGCTTTCTTT. V and J are TRBV20-1 and TRBJ1-1, with TRBD1 identical over 7 bases. J gave up 1 base and V 3 bases, and 5 bases lay outside the gene matches. Looked up from germline, CDR1 is DFQATT and CDR2 is SNEGSKA (reference sequence). The CDR3 is made up of 14 amino acids.

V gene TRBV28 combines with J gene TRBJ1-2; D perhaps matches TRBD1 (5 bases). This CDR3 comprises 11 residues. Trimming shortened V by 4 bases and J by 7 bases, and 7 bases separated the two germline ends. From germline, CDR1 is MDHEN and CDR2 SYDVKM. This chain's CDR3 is CASSSRVGYTF. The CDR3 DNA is TGTGCCAGCAGTTCCAGGGTTGGCTACACCTTC.

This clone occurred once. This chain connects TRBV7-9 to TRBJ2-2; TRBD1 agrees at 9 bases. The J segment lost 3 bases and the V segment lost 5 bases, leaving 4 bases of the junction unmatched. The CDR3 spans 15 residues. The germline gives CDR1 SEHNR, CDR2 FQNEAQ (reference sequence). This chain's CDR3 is CASSEQGADTGELFF. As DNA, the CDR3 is TGTGCCAGCAGCGAACAGGGGGCCGACACCGGGGAGCTGTTTTTT. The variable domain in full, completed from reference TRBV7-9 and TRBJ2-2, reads DTGVSQNPRHKITKRGQNVTFRCDPISEHNRLYWYRQTLGQGPEFLTYFQNEAQLEKSRLLSDRFSAERPKGSFSTLEIQRTEQGDSAMYLCASSEQGADTGELFFGEGSRLTVL.

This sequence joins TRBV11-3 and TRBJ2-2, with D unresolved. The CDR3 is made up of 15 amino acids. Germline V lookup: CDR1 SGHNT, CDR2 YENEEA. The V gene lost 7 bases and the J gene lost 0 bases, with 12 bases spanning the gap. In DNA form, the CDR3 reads TGTGCCAGCAACAATCGGGTCGCGAACACCGGGGAGCTGTTTTTT. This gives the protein CASNNRVANTGELFF.

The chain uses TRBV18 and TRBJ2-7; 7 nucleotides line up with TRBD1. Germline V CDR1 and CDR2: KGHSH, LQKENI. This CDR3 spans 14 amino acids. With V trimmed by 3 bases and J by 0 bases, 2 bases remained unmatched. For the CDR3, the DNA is TGTGCCAGCTCACCGGGACAGACCTCCTACGAGCAGTACTTC. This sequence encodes CASSPGQTSYEQYF.

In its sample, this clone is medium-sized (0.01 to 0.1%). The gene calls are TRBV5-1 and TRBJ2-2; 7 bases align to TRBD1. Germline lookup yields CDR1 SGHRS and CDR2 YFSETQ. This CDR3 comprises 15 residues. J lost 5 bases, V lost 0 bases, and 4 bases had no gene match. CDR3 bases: TGCGCCAGCAGCTTGGGACAGGGTAAGACCGGGGAGCTGTTTTTT. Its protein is CASSLGQGKTGELFF.

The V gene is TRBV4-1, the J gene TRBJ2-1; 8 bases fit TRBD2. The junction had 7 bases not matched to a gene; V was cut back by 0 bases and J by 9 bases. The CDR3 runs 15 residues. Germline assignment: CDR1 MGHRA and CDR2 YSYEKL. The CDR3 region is CASSQDAAGGREQFF. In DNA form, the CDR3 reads TGCGCCAGCAGCCAAGATGCGGCGGGGGGACGTGAGCAGTTCTTC.

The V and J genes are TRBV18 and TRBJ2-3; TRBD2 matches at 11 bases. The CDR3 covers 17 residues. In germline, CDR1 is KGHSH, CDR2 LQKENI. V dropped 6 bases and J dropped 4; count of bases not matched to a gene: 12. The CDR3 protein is CASSLGTSGLGADTQYF. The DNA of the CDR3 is TGTGCCAGCTCTCTAGGGACTAGCGGACTGGGGGCAGATACGCAGTATTTT. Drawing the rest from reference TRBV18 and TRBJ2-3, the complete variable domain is NAGVMQNPRHLVRRRGQEARLRCSPMKGHSHVYWYRQLPEEGLKFMVYLQKENIIDESGMPKERFSAEFPKEGPSILRIQQVVRGDSAAYFCASSLGTSGLGADTQYFGPGTRLTVL.